Listed below are T cell receptor beta chains from one sample, sequenced in a study of a mutant IDH1 vaccine in newly diagnosed glioma. These TCRs' antigens remain unknown. The repertoire was sequenced with immunoSEQ multiplex PCR; TCRdb's copy has only in-frame clones and lacks some. The sample includes roughly 35,000 clones, 75% of them seen just once. The sample here was PBMCs, taken from a glioma patient whose treatment included an IDH1 peptide vaccine. These receptors originate from a man in his forties with glioma. CDR3s include the opening cysteine and the closing phenylalanine or tryptophan. Fields, in order: V gene, clone size, D gene, J gene, CDR3 protein, CDR3 DNA. D genes are given only for firm matches. A row's size may be missing; if present it is once, few, many or a size class.

TRBV15	.	TRBD1	TRBJ1-1	CATSTATGTKAFF	TGTGCCACCAGCACCGCGACAGGGACCAAAGCTTTCTTT
TRBV29-1	few	.	TRBJ2-5	CSVQGTTADHQETQYF	TGCAGCGTTCAAGGAACGACAGCTGATCACCAAGAGACCCAGTACTTC
TRBV5-1	.	.	TRBJ1-4	CASSFGESNEKLFF	TGCGCCAGCAGCTTTGGAGAGTCTAATGAAAAACTGTTTTTT
TRBV27	.	TRBD1	TRBJ1-3	CASSLGQGNTIYF	TGTGCCAGCAGTTTGGGACAGGGAAACACCATATATTTT
TRBV19	.	.	TRBJ1-1	CASSILGTPYTEAFF	TGTGCCAGTAGTATATTGGGCACGCCGTACACTGAAGCTTTCTTT
TRBV6-6	.	TRBD2	TRBJ2-2	CASRRTSHTGELFF	TGTGCCAGCAGAAGGACTAGCCACACCGGGGAGCTGTTTTTT
TRBV28	.	.	TRBJ1-2	CASSDGAGDGYTF	TGTGCCAGCAGTGACGGGGCTGGAGATGGCTACACCTTC
TRBV14	.	.	TRBJ1-5	CASSPIWPQHF	TGTGCCAGCAGCCCCATCTGGCCCCAGCATTTT
TRBV19	few	.	TRBJ2-3	CASRPIGEPGSQDTQYF	TGTGCCAGTAGACCGATCGGAGAGCCGGGTTCGCAAGATACGCAGTATTTT
TRBV5-1	.	TRBD1	TRBJ2-1	CASSASPGTAAGNEQFF	TGCGCCAGCAGCGCCTCCCCCGGGACAGCCGCCGGCAATGAGCAGTTCTTC
TRBV5-6	.	.	TRBJ2-5	CASSLGGSQETQYF	TGTGCCAGCAGCTTGGGAGGGAGTCAAGAGACCCAGTACTTC
TRBV28	.	.	TRBJ1-3	CASSTLGTSGNTIYF	TGTGCCAGCAGCACCCTAGGGACCTCTGGAAACACCATATATTTT